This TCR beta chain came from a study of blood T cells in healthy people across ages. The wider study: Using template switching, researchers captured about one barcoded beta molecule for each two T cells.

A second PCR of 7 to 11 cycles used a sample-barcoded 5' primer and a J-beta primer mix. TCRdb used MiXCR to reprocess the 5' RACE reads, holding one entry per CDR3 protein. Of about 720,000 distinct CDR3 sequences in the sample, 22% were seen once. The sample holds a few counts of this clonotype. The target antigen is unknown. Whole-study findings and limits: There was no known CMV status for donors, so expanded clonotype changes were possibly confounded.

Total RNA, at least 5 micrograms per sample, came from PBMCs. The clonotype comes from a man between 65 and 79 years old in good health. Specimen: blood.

The CDR3 DNA reads TGTGCCAGCAGTTTCAGGGACGAAGCTTTCTTT. It translates to CASSFRDEAFF. This rearrangement joins TRBV12-3 or TRBV12-4 to TRBJ1-1; a weak D match, TRBD1 (5 bases). Trimming left V 3 bases short and J 8 bases short, with 7 bases between. The CDR3 spans 11 residues.